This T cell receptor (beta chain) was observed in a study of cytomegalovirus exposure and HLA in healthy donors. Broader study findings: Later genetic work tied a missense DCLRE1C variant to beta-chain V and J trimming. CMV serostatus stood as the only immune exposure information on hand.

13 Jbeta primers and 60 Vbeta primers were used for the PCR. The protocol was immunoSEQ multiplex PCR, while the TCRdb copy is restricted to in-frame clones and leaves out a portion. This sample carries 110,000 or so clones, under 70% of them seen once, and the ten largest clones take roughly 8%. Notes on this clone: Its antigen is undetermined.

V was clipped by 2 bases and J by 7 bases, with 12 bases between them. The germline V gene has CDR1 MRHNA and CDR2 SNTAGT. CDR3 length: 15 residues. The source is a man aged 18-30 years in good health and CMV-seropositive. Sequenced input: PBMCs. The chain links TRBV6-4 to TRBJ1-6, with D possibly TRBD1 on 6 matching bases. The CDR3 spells CASSDGRGANSPLHF. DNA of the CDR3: TGTGCCAGCAGTGACGGACGGGGGGCGAATTCACCCCTCCACTTT.